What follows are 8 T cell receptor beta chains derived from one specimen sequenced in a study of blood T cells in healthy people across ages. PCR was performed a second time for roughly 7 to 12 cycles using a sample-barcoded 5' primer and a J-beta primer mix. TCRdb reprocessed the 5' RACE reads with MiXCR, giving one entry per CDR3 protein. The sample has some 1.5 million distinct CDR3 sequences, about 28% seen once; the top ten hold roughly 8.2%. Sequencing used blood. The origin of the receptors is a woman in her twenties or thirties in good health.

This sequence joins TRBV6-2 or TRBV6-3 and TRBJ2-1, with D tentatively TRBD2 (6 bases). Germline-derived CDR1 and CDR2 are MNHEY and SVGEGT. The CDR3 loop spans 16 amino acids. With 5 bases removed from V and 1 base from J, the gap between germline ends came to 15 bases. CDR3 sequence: CASSASLGGSYNEQFF. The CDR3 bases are TGTGCCAGCAGTGCCTCCCTGGGGGGATCCTACAATGAGCAGTTCTTC.

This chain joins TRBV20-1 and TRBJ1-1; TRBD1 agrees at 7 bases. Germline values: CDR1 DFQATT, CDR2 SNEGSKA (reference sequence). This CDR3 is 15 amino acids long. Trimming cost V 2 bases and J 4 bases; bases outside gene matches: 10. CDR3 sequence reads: CSARNTGTEGTEAFF. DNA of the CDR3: TGCAGTGCTAGAAATACCGGGACAGAAGGCACTGAAGCTTTCTTT.

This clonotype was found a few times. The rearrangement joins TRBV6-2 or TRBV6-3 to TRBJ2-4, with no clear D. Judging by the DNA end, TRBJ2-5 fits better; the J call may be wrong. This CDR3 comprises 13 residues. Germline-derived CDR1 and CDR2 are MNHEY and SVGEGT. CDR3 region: CASSYSNRETQYF. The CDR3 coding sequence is TGTGCCAGCAGTTACTCGAACCGGGAGACCCAGTACTTC.

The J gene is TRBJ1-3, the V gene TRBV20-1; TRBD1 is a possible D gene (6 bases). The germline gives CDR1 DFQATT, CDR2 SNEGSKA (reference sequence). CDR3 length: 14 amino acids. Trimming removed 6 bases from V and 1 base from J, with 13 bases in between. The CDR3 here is CSAAQGPSGNTIYF. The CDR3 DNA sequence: TGCAGTGCCGCACAGGGCCCATCTGGAAACACCATATATTTT.

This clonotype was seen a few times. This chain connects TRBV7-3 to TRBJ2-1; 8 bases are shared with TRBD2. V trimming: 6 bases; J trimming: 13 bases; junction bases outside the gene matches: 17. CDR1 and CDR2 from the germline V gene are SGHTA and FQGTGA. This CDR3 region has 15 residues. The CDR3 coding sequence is TGTGCCAGCAGTTGGTCTAGCGGGTTACAAGAGACCCAGTTCTTC. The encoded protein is CASSWSSGLQETQFF. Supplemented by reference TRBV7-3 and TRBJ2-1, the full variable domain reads GAGVSQTPSNKVTEKGKYVELRCDPISGHTALYWYRQSLGQGPEFLIYFQGTGAADDSGLPNDRFFAVRPEGSVSTLKIQRTERGDSAVYLCASSWSSGLQETQFFGPGTRLTVL.

CDR3 region: CASQIEGASGGDTQYF. CDR3 sequence (DNA): TGTGCCAGTCAAATCGAAGGTGCTAGCGGCGGAGATACGCAGTATTTT. V gene TRBV2 combines with J gene TRBJ2-3, with TRBD2 identical over 7 bases. Looked up from germline, CDR1 is SNHLY and CDR2 is FYNNEI. Trimming removed 9 bases from V and 5 bases from J; junction bases left unmatched: 17. This CDR3 spans 16 amino acids.

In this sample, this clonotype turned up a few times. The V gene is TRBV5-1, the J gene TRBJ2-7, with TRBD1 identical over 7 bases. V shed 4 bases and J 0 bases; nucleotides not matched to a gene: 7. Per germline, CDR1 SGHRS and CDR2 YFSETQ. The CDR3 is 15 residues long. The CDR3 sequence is CASSPQGQISYEQYF. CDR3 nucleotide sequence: TGCGCCAGCAGCCCGCAGGGACAGATCTCCTACGAGCAGTACTTC.

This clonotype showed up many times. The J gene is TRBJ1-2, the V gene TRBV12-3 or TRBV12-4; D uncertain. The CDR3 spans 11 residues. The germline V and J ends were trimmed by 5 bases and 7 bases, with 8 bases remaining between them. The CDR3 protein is CASSPGGGYTF. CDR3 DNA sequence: TGTGCCAGCAGTCCGGGAGGTGGCTACACCTTC.